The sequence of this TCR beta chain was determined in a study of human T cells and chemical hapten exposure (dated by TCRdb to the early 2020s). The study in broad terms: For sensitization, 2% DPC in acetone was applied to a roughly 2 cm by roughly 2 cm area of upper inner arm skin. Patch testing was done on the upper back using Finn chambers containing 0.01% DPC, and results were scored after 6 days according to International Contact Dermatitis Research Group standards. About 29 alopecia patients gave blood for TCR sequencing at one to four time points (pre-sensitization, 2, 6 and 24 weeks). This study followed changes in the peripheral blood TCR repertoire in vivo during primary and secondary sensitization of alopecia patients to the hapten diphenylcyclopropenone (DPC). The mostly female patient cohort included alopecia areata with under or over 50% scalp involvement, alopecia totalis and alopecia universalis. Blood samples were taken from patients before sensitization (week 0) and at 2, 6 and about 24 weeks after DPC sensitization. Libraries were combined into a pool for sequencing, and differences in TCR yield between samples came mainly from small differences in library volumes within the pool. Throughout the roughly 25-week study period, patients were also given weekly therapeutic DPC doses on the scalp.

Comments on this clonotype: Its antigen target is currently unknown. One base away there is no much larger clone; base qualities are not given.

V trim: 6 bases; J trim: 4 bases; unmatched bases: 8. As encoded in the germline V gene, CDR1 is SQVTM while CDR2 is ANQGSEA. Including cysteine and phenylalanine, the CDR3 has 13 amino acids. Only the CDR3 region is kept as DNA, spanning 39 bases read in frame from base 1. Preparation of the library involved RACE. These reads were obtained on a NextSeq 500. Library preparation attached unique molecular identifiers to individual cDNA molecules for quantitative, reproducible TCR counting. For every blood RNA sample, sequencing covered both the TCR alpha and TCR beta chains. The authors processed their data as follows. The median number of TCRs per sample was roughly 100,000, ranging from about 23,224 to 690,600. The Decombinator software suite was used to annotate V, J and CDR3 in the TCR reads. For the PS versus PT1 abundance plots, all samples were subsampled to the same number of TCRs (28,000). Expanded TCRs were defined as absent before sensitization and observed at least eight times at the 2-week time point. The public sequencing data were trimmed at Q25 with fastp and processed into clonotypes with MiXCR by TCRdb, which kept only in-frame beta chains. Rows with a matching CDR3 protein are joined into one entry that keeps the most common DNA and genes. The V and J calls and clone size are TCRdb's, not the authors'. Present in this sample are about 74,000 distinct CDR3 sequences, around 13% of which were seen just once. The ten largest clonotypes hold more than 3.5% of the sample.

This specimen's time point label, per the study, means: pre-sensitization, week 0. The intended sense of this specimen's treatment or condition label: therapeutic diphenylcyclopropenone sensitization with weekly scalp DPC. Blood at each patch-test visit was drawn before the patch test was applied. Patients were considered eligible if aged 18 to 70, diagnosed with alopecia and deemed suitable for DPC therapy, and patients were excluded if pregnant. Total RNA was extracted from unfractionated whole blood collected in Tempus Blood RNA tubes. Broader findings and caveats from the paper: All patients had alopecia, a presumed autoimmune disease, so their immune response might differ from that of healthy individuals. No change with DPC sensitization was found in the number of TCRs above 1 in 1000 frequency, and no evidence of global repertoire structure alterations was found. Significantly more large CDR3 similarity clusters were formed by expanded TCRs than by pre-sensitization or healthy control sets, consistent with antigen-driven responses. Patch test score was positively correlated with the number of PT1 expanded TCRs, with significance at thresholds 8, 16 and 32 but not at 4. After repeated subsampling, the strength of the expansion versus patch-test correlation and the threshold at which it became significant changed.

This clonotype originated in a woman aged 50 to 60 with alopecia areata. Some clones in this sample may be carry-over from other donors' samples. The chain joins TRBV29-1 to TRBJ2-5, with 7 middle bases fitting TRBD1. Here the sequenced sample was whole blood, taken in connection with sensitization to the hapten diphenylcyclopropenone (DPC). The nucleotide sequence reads TGCAGCGTGGCCCCGGGACAGAGAGAGACCCAGTACTTC. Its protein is CSVAPGQRETQYF.